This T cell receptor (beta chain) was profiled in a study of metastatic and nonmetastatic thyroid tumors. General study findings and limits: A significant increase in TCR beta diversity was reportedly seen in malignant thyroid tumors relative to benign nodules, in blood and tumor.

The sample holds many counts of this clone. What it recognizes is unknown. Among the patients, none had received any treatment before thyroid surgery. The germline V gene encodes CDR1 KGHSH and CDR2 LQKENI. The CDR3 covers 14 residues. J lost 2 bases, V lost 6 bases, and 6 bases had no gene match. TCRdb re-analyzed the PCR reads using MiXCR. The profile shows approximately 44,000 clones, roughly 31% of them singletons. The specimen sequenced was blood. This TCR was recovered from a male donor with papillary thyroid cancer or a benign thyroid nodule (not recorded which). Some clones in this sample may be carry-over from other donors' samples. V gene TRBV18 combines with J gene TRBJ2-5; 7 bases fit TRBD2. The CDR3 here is CASSGGLNQETQYF. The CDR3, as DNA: TGTGCCAGCTCCGGGGGACTAAATCAAGAGACCCAGTACTTC.